A selection of T cell receptor beta chains follows, all from one sample in a study of blood T cell repertoires in COVID-19. Clones were read by immunoSEQ multiplex PCR, and TCRdb kept only the in-frame ones, dropping some. Among approximately 140,000 clones listed, 70% to 85% were seen once. Sequencing was carried out using peripheral blood. Source of these receptors: a human donor in a cohort sampled during active COVID-19. Each CDR3 is given with its conserved first and last residue. D genes are given only for firm matches. The listing skips clone size in some rows; elsewhere it reads once, few, many or a size class.

CDR3 DNA	CDR3 protein	clone size	V gene	J gene	D gene
TGTGCCAGCAGCTCAGGGGTAAACTACGAGCAGTACTTC	CASSSGVNYEQYF	.	TRBV5-6	TRBJ2-7	.
TGTGCCAGCAGCCAAGATTCTGTAGATCCCAAAAACATTCAGTACTTC	CASSQDSVDPKNIQYF	once	TRBV4-2	TRBJ2-4	.
TGTGCCAGCAGCGTATTCGGAGACGACACAGATACGCAGTATTTT	CASSVFGDDTDTQYF	.	TRBV9	TRBJ2-3	.
TGTGCCAGCAGTGGATCGGGGGGGGACCAGCCCCAGCATTTT	CASSGSGGDQPQHF	once	TRBV2	TRBJ1-5	.
TGTGCCAGCAGTTTCAGTGGACCCCTCCACTTT	CASSFSGPLHF	.	TRBV7-6	TRBJ1-6	.
TGTGCTAGTGGTCCCAGGGGTGGTGACTACGAGCAGTACTTC	CASGPRGGDYEQYF	.	TRBV12-5	TRBJ2-7	.
TGTGCCAGCAGCTTGCTTGGGGGCATGGGATATGGCTACACCTTC	CASSLLGGMGYGYTF	.	TRBV5-6	TRBJ1-2	.
TGTGCCAGCAAGCAGACAGGGAGTGACTATGGCTACACCTTC	CASKQTGSDYGYTF	.	TRBV6-5	TRBJ1-2	TRBD1
TGTGCCAGCAGCTTATTTACAGGGGAAGGAAACACCATATATTTT	CASSLFTGEGNTIYF	.	TRBV7-8	TRBJ1-3	TRBD1
TGTGCCAGCAGCCGCCGGAGGAACGGCGGGGAGCTGTTTTTT	CASSRRRNGGELFF	few	TRBV14	TRBJ2-2	.
TGTGCCAGCAGTGAAGAGAGTTGGACCGGGGAGCTGTTTTTT	CASSEESWTGELFF	once	TRBV6-4	TRBJ2-2	.
TGTGCCAGCAGCACCCGGTTCTTC	CASSTRFF	.	TRBV21-1	TRBJ2-1	.
TGTGCCAGCAGCGGTCGGGCGGGGCTAGCCTACGAGCAGTACTTC	CASSGRAGLAYEQYF	.	TRBV6-6	TRBJ2-7	.
TGTGCCAGAGAAACAGGGGGCAACGAGCAGTACTTC	CARETGGNEQYF	many	TRBV2	TRBJ2-7	TRBD1
TGCGCCAGCAGCCAAGATCGCGGGGGTCCCTACGAGCAGTACTTC	CASSQDRGGPYEQYF	once	TRBV4-1	TRBJ2-7	TRBD2
TGTGCCAGCAGCGCATCGACAGGCCCGACTAATGAAAAACTGTTTTTT	CASSASTGPTNEKLFF	.	TRBV9	TRBJ1-4	.
TGTGCCAGTAGCACACAGGTTCCCGTCACTGAAGCTTTCTTT	CASSTQVPVTEAFF	.	TRBV19	TRBJ1-1	.
TGTGCCAGCAGCCAGGGGGATACGCAGTATTTT	CASSQGDTQYF	.	TRBV12-3/TRBV12-4	TRBJ2-3	.
TGCAGCGGTCGACAGGGGGCAGGAGTGACTGAAGCTTTCTTT	CSGRQGAGVTEAFF	.	TRBV29-1	TRBJ1-1	TRBD1
TGCAGCGTTGAAGCTGGGACTAGTTACAATGAGCAGTTCTTC	CSVEAGTSYNEQFF	once	TRBV29-1	TRBJ2-1	TRBD2
TGTGCCAGCAGCGGCAGGACAGGGGGCGTATTGGGAGATGGCTACACCTTC	CASSGRTGGVLGDGYTF	.	TRBV7-2	TRBJ1-2	TRBD1
TGTGCCAGCAGCCCAGACCACTACGGAGGGGCAGATACGCAGTATTTT	CASSPDHYGGADTQYF	.	TRBV7-3	TRBJ2-3	.
TGCAGTGCTAGTGAGGGAGTGTTGAACACTGAAGCTTTCTTT	CSASEGVLNTEAFF	.	TRBV20-1	TRBJ1-1	.
TGTGCCAGCAGTTACGATACGGCAGGGGACTATGGCTACACCTTC	CASSYDTAGDYGYTF	.	TRBV6-2/TRBV6-3	TRBJ1-2	.
TGCGCCAGCAGCCAAGATAGGGGGATAGGAAACACCATATATTTT	CASSQDRGIGNTIYF	.	TRBV4-1	TRBJ1-3	.
TGTGCCAGTTGGGGGGACAGAGGGAACTATGGCTACACCTTC	CASWGDRGNYGYTF	.	TRBV27	TRBJ1-2	TRBD1
TGTGCCAGCAGTTTATCAGGGGTTACTGAAGCTTTCTTT	CASSLSGVTEAFF	once	TRBV12-3/TRBV12-4	TRBJ1-1	.
TGTGCCAGCAGTTCCCCCAGGACAGGGGAGACCTATAATTCACCCCTCCACTTT	CASSSPRTGETYNSPLHF	.	TRBV6-2/TRBV6-3	TRBJ1-6	TRBD1
TGTGCCAGCAGCCAAGATTTGGACGGGGCCCAGTACTTC	CASSQDLDGAQYF	.	TRBV4-2	TRBJ2-5	.
TGTGCTAGCAGCCCCATCGGTAGAAATGAGCAGTTCTTC	CASSPIGRNEQFF	.	TRBV7-7	TRBJ2-1	.
TGTGCCAGCAGCCCCGCCTTAAGGGGCGTAGACGAGCAGTACTTC	CASSPALRGVDEQYF	.	TRBV7-9	TRBJ2-7	.
TGTGCCAGCTCACCCGCTAAAGAGACCCAGTACTTC	CASSPAKETQYF	.	TRBV18	TRBJ2-5	.
TGTGCCAGCAGCGCCACGGTAGCGGGGGCTGGCGAGACCCAGTACTTC	CASSATVAGAGETQYF	.	TRBV9	TRBJ2-5	TRBD2
TGTGCCAGCAGATCCCTAGCGGGGGGGAACACAGATACGCAGTATTTT	CASRSLAGGNTDTQYF	.	TRBV2	TRBJ2-3	TRBD2
TGTGCCAGCAGCCCCCGACGGGGCGGGGCCGAGCAGTACTTC	CASSPRRGGAEQYF	.	TRBV7-2	TRBJ2-7	.
TGCAGCGCAGGAGAGATGAACACTGAAGCTTTCTTT	CSAGEMNTEAFF	once	TRBV29-1	TRBJ1-1	.
TGTGCCAGCGGGAAAGGGACAGGGGGTACTGATACGCAGTATTTT	CASGKGTGGTDTQYF	.	TRBV27	TRBJ2-3	TRBD1
TGTGCCAGTAGTATTGGGCCTAGCGGGGGCGGGAATGAGCAGTTCTTC	CASSIGPSGGGNEQFF	.	TRBV19	TRBJ2-1	TRBD2
TGTGCCAGCCTCCTTGGAGGGACTACCACCCACGAGCAGTACTTC	CASLLGGTTTHEQYF	.	TRBV28	TRBJ2-7	TRBD2
TGTGCCAGCAGTGAACCCGGGACAGGGGGATACGAGCAGTACTTC	CASSEPGTGGYEQYF	.	TRBV6-1	TRBJ2-7	TRBD1
TGTGCCAGCAGTTACTTTGCGGGACAGTTGAACACTGAAGCTTTCTTT	CASSYFAGQLNTEAFF	.	TRBV6-2/TRBV6-3	TRBJ1-1	TRBD1
TGTGCCAGCAGTGGCAGGGCCTACGAGCAGTACTTC	CASSGRAYEQYF	.	TRBV12-3/TRBV12-4	TRBJ2-7	.
TGTGCCAGCAGCTTAGATCGGCTAGCGGGGGGTTTTGTCCATGAGCAGTTCTTC	CASSLDRLAGGFVHEQFF	.	TRBV7-2	TRBJ2-1	TRBD2
TGTGCCAGCAGCTCATATAGCGGGGGGGCGAACACCGGGGAGCTGTTTTTT	CASSSYSGGANTGELFF	.	TRBV12-1	TRBJ2-2	.
TGTGCCAGCAGCTTTGTTACAGGGGGTTACACAGATACGCAGTATTTT	CASSFVTGGYTDTQYF	.	TRBV11-1	TRBJ2-3	TRBD1
TGTGCCAGCAGTTCGCCAACACTAACTCAAGAGACCCAGTACTTC	CASSSPTLTQETQYF	.	TRBV6-2/TRBV6-3	TRBJ2-5	.
TGTGCTAGTGGGGGGGCCATTCTTGAGCAGTTCTTC	CASGGAILEQFF	.	TRBV12-5	TRBJ2-1	.
TGTGCCAGCAGCTTAGCCATGGGGCTGGGGGAAAAACTGTTTTTT	CASSLAMGLGEKLFF	.	TRBV7-2	TRBJ1-4	.
TGCGCCAGCAGTCAAACGGACGGCGGGAGTCGGTCTTACAATGAGCAGTTCTTC	CASSQTDGGSRSYNEQFF	once	TRBV23-1	TRBJ2-1	TRBD2
TGTGCCAGCACCTCGGCGGGGAGCGGGGAGCTGTTTTTT	CASTSAGSGELFF	.	TRBV9	TRBJ2-2	.
TGTGCCAGCAGCTTAGAGGCAGCGAACTATGGCTACACCTTC	CASSLEAANYGYTF	.	TRBV7-9	TRBJ1-2	.
TGCGCCAGCAGGGGGGAAGAAGGACTAGTGGGAAATCAAGAGACCCAGTACTTC	CASRGEEGLVGNQETQYF	.	TRBV10-2	TRBJ2-5	TRBD2
TGCGCCAGCAGCCAAGAGAGCCCCGGCGGGGAGCTGTTTTTT	CASSQESPGGELFF	.	TRBV4-1	TRBJ2-2	.
TGTGCCAGCAGCCCCAGGGGTGAGCAGTTCTTC	CASSPRGEQFF	once	TRBV2	TRBJ2-1	.
TGCGCCAGCATCGCATCCGGGACAGGGGCTCGTAATGAGCAGTTCTTC	CASIASGTGARNEQFF	.	TRBV23-1	TRBJ2-1	TRBD1
TGTGCCAGCAGCTTAGGGGGAGTGGGGGGCACTGAAGCTTTCTTT	CASSLGGVGGTEAFF	few	TRBV7-9	TRBJ1-1	.
TGCGCCAGCAGCGCGGGACAGGGAAACTACAATGAGCAGTTCTTC	CASSAGQGNYNEQFF	few	TRBV5-1	TRBJ2-1	TRBD1
TGTGCCAGCAGCCCCAACCGACTAGCGGGGTACAATGAGCAGTTCTTC	CASSPNRLAGYNEQFF	.	TRBV7-3	TRBJ2-1	TRBD2
TGCAGCGTGGTACATAGCGGGGGCTACAATGAGCAGTTCTTC	CSVVHSGGYNEQFF	.	TRBV29-1	TRBJ2-1	TRBD2
TGTGCCAGCAGCCAACACTTGGGAGGGGAAGTCTACAATGAGCAGTTCTTC	CASSQHLGGEVYNEQFF	.	TRBV3-1/TRBV3-2	TRBJ2-1	TRBD2